This is a list of T cell receptor beta chains from one sample in a study of blood T cell repertoires in COVID-19. Profiled with immunoSEQ multiplex PCR; TCRdb holds only in-frame clones, not every one. Seen here are 210,000 or so clones, around 84% observed once, and the top ten hold roughly 20%. Material for sequencing was peripheral blood. The receptors originated from a human donor in a cohort sampled during active COVID-19. Both conserved end residues are part of each CDR3. D genes are given only for firm matches. Not every row has a clone size; where given, it reads once, few, many or a size class.

TRBV4-1,few,TRBJ1-1,.,TGCGCCAGCAGCCAAAGTCTTATCAGGGGTCCCACTGAAGCTTTCTTT,CASSQSLIRGPTEAFF
TRBV28,.,TRBJ2-7,TRBD1,TGTGCCAGCAGTTTGACAGGGGAGCAGTACTTC,CASSLTGEQYF
TRBV2,.,TRBJ2-7,.,TGTGCCACCTCCCGGGACATTCTCTACGAGCAGTACTTC,CATSRDILYEQYF
TRBV28,.,TRBJ2-7,.,TGTGCCAGCGGTAGCCCCGGGACAATCTACGAGCAGTACTTC,CASGSPGTIYEQYF
TRBV29-1,.,TRBJ1-1,.,TGCAGCGTGGGGGAGGGGAACACTGAAGCTTTCTTT,CSVGEGNTEAFF
TRBV6-6,.,TRBJ2-7,.,TGTGCCAGTGATAGTGGCAGGCCAACCTACGAGCAGTACTTC,CASDSGRPTYEQYF
TRBV5-4,.,TRBJ2-2,.,TGTGCCAGCAGCTTGGGTCTAGCCAACACCGGGGAGCTGTTTTTT,CASSLGLANTGELFF
TRBV11-3,once,TRBJ2-5,TRBD2,TGTGCCAGCAGCTCGAGGACTAGCGGGAGAGAAGAGACCCAGTACTTC,CASSSRTSGREETQYF
TRBV30,.,TRBJ1-2,.,TGTGCCTGGCTCATAAGCCCAAACTATGGCTACACCTTC,CAWLISPNYGYTF
TRBV5-1,.,TRBJ2-5,.,TGCGCCAGCAGCTTGGCACGGGAGACCCAGTACTTC,CASSLARETQYF
TRBV7-2,.,TRBJ1-1,TRBD1,TGTGCCAGCAGCTTGTCGGACAGGGGGAGTGCTTTCTTT,CASSLSDRGSAFF
TRBV10-3,.,TRBJ2-5,TRBD1,TGTGCCATCAGCCGGGGACAGGGGGAACCCCAGTACTTC,CAISRGQGEPQYF
TRBV27,once,TRBJ2-1,.,TGTGCCAGCAGTTTAGGGTCGACTCCCAATGAGCAGTTCTTC,CASSLGSTPNEQFF
TRBV30,.,TRBJ2-5,.,TGTGCCTGGAGTGTAGGAGGTAGTGTCGAGACCCAGTACTTC,CAWSVGGSVETQYF
TRBV10-1,.,TRBJ1-5,.,TGCGCCAGCAGACCAGGTCTTCCCTCTAGCAATCAGCCCCAGCATTTT,CASRPGLPSSNQPQHF
TRBV10-3,.,TRBJ1-3,.,TGTGCCATCAGGGGGCGAGGCCTCTCTGGAAACACCATATATTTT,CAIRGRGLSGNTIYF
TRBV30,.,TRBJ1-6,.,TGTGCCTGGAATGGGGGGTCGAGGAATTCACCCCTCCACTTT,CAWNGGSRNSPLHF
TRBV30,many,TRBJ2-1,TRBD2,TGTGCCTGGAGTGTACTAGCGGGACAAAACAATGAGCAGTTCTTC,CAWSVLAGQNNEQFF
TRBV5-1,.,TRBJ1-2,.,TGCGCCAGCAGCTTGGGGCAGGCCACCTATGGCTACACCTTC,CASSLGQATYGYTF
TRBV3-1/TRBV3-2,.,TRBJ2-5,.,TGTGCCAGCAGCCATGGTTCCGGAGGGCTTAAGTCCCAGTACTTC,CASSHGSGGLKSQYF
TRBV5-1,.,TRBJ2-3,.,TGCGCCAGCAGCTTGGCAGTGTCAGATACGCAGTATTTT,CASSLAVSDTQYF
TRBV28,.,TRBJ2-1,.,TGTGCCAGCAGCCAACTAGATACTGAGCAGTTCTTC,CASSQLDTEQFF
TRBV5-1,.,TRBJ1-1,.,TGCGCCAGCTCGACCAGGGGCGTTAACACTGAAGCTTTCTTT,CASSTRGVNTEAFF
TRBV9,.,TRBJ2-3,.,TGTGCCAGCAGCGTAGTGAATAGCTTCGATACGCAGTATTTT,CASSVVNSFDTQYF
TRBV27,.,TRBJ1-5,.,TGTGCCAGCGCGCAGGGGAAGAACCAGCCCCAGCATTTT,CASAQGKNQPQHF
TRBV5-4,.,TRBJ2-1,TRBD2,TGTGCCAGCAGCGGGGGGGGTTCGATTACAATCAATGAGCAGTTCTTC,CASSGGGSITINEQFF
TRBV5-5,.,TRBJ1-2,.,TGTGCCAGCAGCTTGTCTCGGGGGAGCTATGGCTACACCTTC,CASSLSRGSYGYTF
TRBV12-3/TRBV12-4,.,TRBJ1-1,.,TGTGCCACCCTAGCCCCCCCGGGAGAAGCTTTCTTT,CATLAPPGEAFF